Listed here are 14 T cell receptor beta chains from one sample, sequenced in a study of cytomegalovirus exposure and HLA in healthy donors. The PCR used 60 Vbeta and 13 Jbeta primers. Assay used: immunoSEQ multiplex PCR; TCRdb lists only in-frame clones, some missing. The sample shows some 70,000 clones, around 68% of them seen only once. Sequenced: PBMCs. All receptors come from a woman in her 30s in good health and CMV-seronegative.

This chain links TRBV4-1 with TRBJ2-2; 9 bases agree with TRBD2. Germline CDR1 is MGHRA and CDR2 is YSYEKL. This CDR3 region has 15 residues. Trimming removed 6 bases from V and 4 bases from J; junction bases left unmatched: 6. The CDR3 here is CASRIAGASTGELFF. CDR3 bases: TGCGCCAGCAGGATAGCGGGGGCGAGCACCGGGGAGCTGTTTTTT.

The CDR3 nucleotides are TGTGCCAGCAGCACGACAGGGATCCCTACAGATACGCAGTATTTT. Translation: CASSTTGIPTDTQYF. The chain recombines TRBV7-9 with TRBJ2-3; 7 bases line up with TRBD1. After removal of 5 bases from V and 3 bases from J, the junction contained 8 bases not matched to a gene. The germline CDR1 and CDR2 sequences are SEHNR and FQNEAQ (reference sequence). The CDR3 is made up of 15 amino acids.

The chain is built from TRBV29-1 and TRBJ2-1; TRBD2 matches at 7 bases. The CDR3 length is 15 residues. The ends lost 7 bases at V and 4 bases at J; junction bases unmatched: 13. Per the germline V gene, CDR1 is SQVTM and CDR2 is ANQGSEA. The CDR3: CSAEGYGGMYNEQFF. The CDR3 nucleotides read TGCAGCGCCGAGGGGTACGGGGGGATGTACAATGAGCAGTTCTTC.

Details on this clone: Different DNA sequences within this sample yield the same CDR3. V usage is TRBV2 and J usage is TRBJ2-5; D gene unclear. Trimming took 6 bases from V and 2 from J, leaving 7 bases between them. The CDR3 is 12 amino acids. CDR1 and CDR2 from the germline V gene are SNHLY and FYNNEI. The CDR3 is CASSSGQETQYF. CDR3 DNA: TGTGCCAGCAGCTCGGGTCAAGAGACCCAGTACTTC.

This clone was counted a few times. CDR3 in DNA: TGTGCCTGGTCCTTGTACGGGGCGGGACCTAACTATGGCTACACCTTC. Translation gives CAWSLYGAGPNYGYTF. This chain uses TRBV30 with TRBJ1-2; D may be TRBD1 (5 bases). The CDR3 is made up of 16 amino acids. Looked up from germline, CDR1 is GTSNPN and CDR2 is SVGIG (reference sequence). V lost 5 bases and J 0 bases, leaving 19 bases between the germline ends.

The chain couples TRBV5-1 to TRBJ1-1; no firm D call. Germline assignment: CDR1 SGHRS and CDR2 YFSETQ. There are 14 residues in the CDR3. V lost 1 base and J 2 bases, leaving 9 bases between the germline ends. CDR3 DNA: TGCGCCAGCAGCTTGCGAGCAGGAAACACTGAAGCTTTCTTT. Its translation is CASSLRAGNTEAFF. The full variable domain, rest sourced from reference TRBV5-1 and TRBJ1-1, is KAGVTQTPRYLIKTRGQQVTLSCSPISGHRSVSWYQQTPGQGLQFLFEYFSETQRNKGNFPGRFSGRQFSNSRSEMNVSTLELGDSALYLCASSLRAGNTEAFFGQGTRLTVV.

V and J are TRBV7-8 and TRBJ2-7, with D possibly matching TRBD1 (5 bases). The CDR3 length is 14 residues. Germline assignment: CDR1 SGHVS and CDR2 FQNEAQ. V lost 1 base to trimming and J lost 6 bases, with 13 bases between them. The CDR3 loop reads CASSLGAQGSEQYF. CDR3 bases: TGTGCCAGCAGCTTAGGCGCGCAGGGCAGCGAGCAGTACTTC. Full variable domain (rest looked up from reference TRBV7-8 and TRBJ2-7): GAGVSQSPRYKVAKRGQDVALRCDPISGHVSLFWYQQALGQGPEFLTYFQNEAQLDKSGLPSDRFFAERPEGSVSTLKIQRTQQEDSAVYLCASSLGAQGSEQYFGPGTRLTVT.

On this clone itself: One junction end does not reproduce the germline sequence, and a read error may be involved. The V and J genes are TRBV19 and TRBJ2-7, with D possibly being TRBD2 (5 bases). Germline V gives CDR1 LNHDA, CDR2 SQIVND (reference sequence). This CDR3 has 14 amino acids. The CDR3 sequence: CASNPDGSLFPRDF. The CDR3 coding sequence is TGTGCCAGTAACCCGGACGGCTCCCTATTCCCGAGGGACTTC.

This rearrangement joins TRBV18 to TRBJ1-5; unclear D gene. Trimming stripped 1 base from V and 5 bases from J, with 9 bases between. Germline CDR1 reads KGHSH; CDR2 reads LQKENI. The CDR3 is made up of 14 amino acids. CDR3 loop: CASSPLDTDQPQHF. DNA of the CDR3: TGTGCCAGCTCACCACTAGATACTGATCAGCCCCAGCATTTT.

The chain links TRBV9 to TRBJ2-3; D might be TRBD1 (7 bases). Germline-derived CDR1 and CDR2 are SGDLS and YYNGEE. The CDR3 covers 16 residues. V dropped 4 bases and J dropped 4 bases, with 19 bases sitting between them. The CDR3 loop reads CASSPDRDWGADTQYF. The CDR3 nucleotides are TGTGCCAGCAGCCCCGACAGGGATTGGGGGGCAGATACGCAGTATTTT. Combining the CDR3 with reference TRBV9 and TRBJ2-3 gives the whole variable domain DSGVTQTPKHLITATGQRVTLRCSPRSGDLSVYWYQQSLDQGLQFLIQYYNGEERAKGNILERFSAQQFPDLHSELNLSSLELGDSALYFCASSPDRDWGADTQYFGPGTRLTVL.

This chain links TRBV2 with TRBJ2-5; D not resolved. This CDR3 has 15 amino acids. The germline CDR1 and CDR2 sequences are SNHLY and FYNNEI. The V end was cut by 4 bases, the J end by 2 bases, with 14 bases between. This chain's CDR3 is CASSGRSGFQETQYF. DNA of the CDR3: TGTGCCAGCAGTGGTCGTTCAGGATTTCAAGAGACCCAGTACTTC.

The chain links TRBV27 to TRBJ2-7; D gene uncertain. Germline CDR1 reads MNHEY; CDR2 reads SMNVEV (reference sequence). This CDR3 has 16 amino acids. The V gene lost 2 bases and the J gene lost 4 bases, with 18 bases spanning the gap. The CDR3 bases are TGTGCCAGCAGTTTAGTCGTTCGCCGCGCGCGGTACGAGCAGTACTTC. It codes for CASSLVVRRARYEQYF.

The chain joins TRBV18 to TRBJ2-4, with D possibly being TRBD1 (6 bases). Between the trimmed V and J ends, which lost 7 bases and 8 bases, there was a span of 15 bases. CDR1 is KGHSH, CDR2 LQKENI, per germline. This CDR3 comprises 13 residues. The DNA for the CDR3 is TGTGCCAGCTTACCCGGGACACGGGACATTCAGTACTTC. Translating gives CASLPGTRDIQYF.

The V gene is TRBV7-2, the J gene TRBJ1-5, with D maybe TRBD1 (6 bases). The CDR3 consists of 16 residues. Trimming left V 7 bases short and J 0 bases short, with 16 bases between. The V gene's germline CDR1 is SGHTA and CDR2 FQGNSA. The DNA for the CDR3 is TGTGCCAGCAATTCTCCTAGGGGGTATAGCAATCAGCCCCAGCATTTT. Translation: CASNSPRGYSNQPQHF.